This T cell receptor beta chain was found in a study of cytomegalovirus exposure and HLA in healthy donors. CDR1 is MNHEY and CDR2 is SMNVEV in the germline V gene (reference sequence). This CDR3 is 13 amino acids long. J was trimmed by 4 bases and V by 6 bases; bases with no gene match: 3. The PCR contained 60 Vbeta and 13 Jbeta primers. Generated by immunoSEQ multiplex PCR, the TCRdb table keeps only in-frame clones and is missing some. The sample includes under 200,000 clones, around 82% of them seen just once. The J gene is TRBJ1-5, the V gene TRBV27; 7 nucleotides line up with TRBD1. The receptor's source is a boy between 2 and 15 years old in good health and CMV-seronegative. The sequencing input was PBMCs. The CDR3 DNA reads TGTGCCAGCAGACAACAGGGGAATCAGCCCCAGCATTTT. It translates to CASRQQGNQPQHF.